This TCR beta chain was sequenced in a study of regulatory dendritic cells for organ transplantation. Across the whole study: Regulatory dendritic cells came from monocytes given vitamin D3 and IL-10. Day 6 dendritic cell cultures were stimulated with LPS. Study-level results: Regulatory dendritic cells appeared to expand memory CD8+ clones less than mature ones. Of resting T cell subsets, memory CD8+ had the most alloreactive clonotypes.

Sorted T cells were CFSE-labeled and cultured more than 4 days with allogeneic regulatory or mature dendritic cells at 1:10. Remarks on this clone: Its target is not known.

CDR3 length equals 16 residues. Trimming cost V 5 bases and J 0 bases; bases outside gene matches: 8. Germline V gene sequence: CDR1 SEHNR, CDR2 FQNEAQ (reference sequence). Produced via immunoSEQ multiplex PCR; TCRdb's table is partial and in-frame only. Here the sample spans about 20,000 clones, 70% to 90% being singletons. This clonotype was sampled from a human donor in good health. The sequenced sample consisted of naive CD4+ T cells from blood cultured with regulatory dendritic cells. Documented subset: CD45RA+ naive T cells. This chain joins TRBV7-9 and TRBJ2-3, with 7 nucleotides matching TRBD1. The CDR3 region is CASSKHGTASTDTQYF. For the CDR3, the DNA is TGTGCCAGCAGCAAACATGGGACAGCCAGCACAGATACGCAGTATTTT.